Following are 21 T cell receptor beta chains from one sample sequenced in a study of OX40 agonist ivuxolimab in advanced cancers. The library came from the immunoSEQ multiplex PCR assay. TCRdb stores this immuneACCESS table with in-frame sequences only. Part of the clones is absent; in the studies checked, under half of the shortfall reflects unresolved V genes, and no reason is known for the rest. Counted in this sample were around 94,000 clones; roughly nine tenths of them appeared once. The ten largest make up around 3.5% of the sample. The source material was CD4+ or CD8+ T cells sorted from blood, sampled in a trial of the OX40 agonist ivuxolimab. These receptor sequences come from an adult with an advanced solid tumor such as melanoma, head and neck, liver or kidney cancer.

This chain joins TRBV7-9 and TRBJ2-1, with D possibly TRBD2 on 6 matching bases. This CDR3 has 15 residues. The germline V gene encodes CDR1 SEHNR and CDR2 FQNEAQ (reference sequence). V lost 3 bases and J 4 bases, leaving 13 bases between the germline ends. CDR3 sequence (DNA): TGTGCCAGCAGCTTTGGGGGTAGCGGATACAATGAGCAGTTCTTC. Its protein product is CASSFGGSGYNEQFF.

The chain uses TRBV9 and TRBJ2-7; D may be TRBD1 (7 bases). The germline V and J ends were trimmed by 0 bases and 6 bases, with 13 bases remaining between them. This CDR3 has 14 residues. CDR1 and CDR2 from the germline V gene are SGDLS and YYNGEE. The CDR3 sequence is CASSVGQGGPEQYF. DNA of the CDR3: TGTGCCAGCAGCGTAGGACAGGGAGGCCCCGAGCAGTACTTC.

About this clone: This specimen includes other DNA sequences encoding the same CDR3. The rearrangement links TRBV27 to TRBJ2-1, with TRBD2 matching 12 bases. The CDR3 has 14 residues. The V gene end was trimmed by 5 bases and the J gene end by 4 bases; junction bases not matched to a gene: 0. Germline loops: CDR1 MNHEY, CDR2 SMNVEV (reference sequence). The CDR3 is CASSLAGGYNEQFF. Written as DNA, the CDR3 is TGTGCCAGCAGTCTAGCGGGGGGGTACAATGAGCAGTTCTTC.

This sequence joins TRBV4-3 and TRBJ2-1, with TRBD2 matching 7 bases. CDR3 length: 17 amino acids. Germline V gene data show CDR1 as LGHNA and CDR2 as YSLEER. J was trimmed by 2 bases and V by 0 bases; bases with no gene match: 7. The CDR3 nucleotides are TGCGCCAGCAGCCAAGATGGTGGAGCGGGGCCCTACAATGAGCAGTTCTTC. It is translated as CASSQDGGAGPYNEQFF.

This chain joins TRBV2 and TRBJ1-2, with D possibly TRBD1 on 6 matching bases. Trimming removed 10 bases at V and 3 bases at J, with 12 bases between. CDR3 length: 12 residues. CDR1 and CDR2 from the germline V gene are SNHLY and FYNNEI. For the CDR3, the DNA is TGTGCCAATCGTAGGGGGGACTATGGCTACACCTTC. It specifies CANRRGDYGYTF.

The chain employs TRBV7-2 and TRBJ2-3, with D unclear. Germline assignment: CDR1 SGHTA and CDR2 FQGNSA. There are 15 residues in the CDR3. The V and J ends lost 5 bases and 3 bases respectively, with 15 bases between them. CDR3 in DNA: TGTGCCAGCAGCCCCTCCGCTTCGATTACAGATACGCAGTATTTT. Its protein product is CASSPSASITDTQYF.

This chain connects TRBV6-5 to TRBJ2-1; 9 bases fit TRBD2. The V and J ends lost 4 bases and 8 bases, in that order; junction bases with no gene match: 6. The CDR3 is 14 amino acids. Germline V gives CDR1 MNHEY, CDR2 SVGAGI. The CDR3 nucleotides are TGTGCCAGCAGTTTAGCGGGGGACGTGGATGAGCAGTTCTTC. It specifies CASSLAGDVDEQFF.

This chain links TRBV5-1 with TRBJ1-5; D remains unclear. V lost 1 base and J lost 1, with 3 bases in between. CDR1 and CDR2 (germline): SGHRS, YFSETQ. The CDR3 covers 13 residues. The CDR3 coding sequence is TGCGCCAGCAGCTTGACGAGCAATCAGCCCCAGCATTTT. It specifies CASSLTSNQPQHF.

The chain recombines TRBV6-6 with TRBJ1-5; D not resolved. Looked up from germline, CDR1 is MNHNY and CDR2 is SVGAGI (reference sequence). This CDR3 has 13 amino acids. Deletions cut 7 bases from V and 1 base from J, with 8 bases between. CDR3 region: CASIRASNQPQHF. The CDR3 DNA follows: TGTGCCAGCATCCGAGCGAGCAATCAGCCCCAGCATTTT.

The count of this clone is one. The chain links TRBV5-6 to TRBJ1-6, with TRBD1 matching 11 bases. The CDR3 has 17 residues. J gave up 4 bases and V 4 bases, and 7 bases lay outside the gene matches. Germline V lookup: CDR1 SGHDT, CDR2 YYEEEE. This chain's CDR3 is CASSGIGTGGYNSPLHF. The CDR3 DNA sequence: TGTGCCAGCAGCGGGATCGGGACAGGGGGGTATAATTCACCCCTCCACTTT.

V and J are TRBV13 and TRBJ2-1, with 10 bases that match TRBD1. Germline CDR1 PRHDT, CDR2 FYEKMQ (reference sequence). V was pared by 3 bases and J by 3 bases, with 5 bases of the junction left unmatched. The CDR3 length is 16 residues. CDR3 region: CASSLGRTGGYNEQFF. CDR3 nucleotide sequence: TGTGCCAGCAGCTTGGGGAGGACAGGGGGCTACAATGAGCAGTTCTTC.

The rearrangement links TRBV6-5 to TRBJ2-3; perhaps D is TRBD1 or TRBD2 (5 bases each). The V end lost 8 bases, the J end lost 2 bases, and 11 bases lay between the germline ends. CDR1 and CDR2 (germline): MNHEY, SVGAGI. The CDR3 spans 13 residues. In DNA, the CDR3 is TGTGCCAGCCGGGACGGGTCCACAGATACGCAGTATTTT. It is translated as CASRDGSTDTQYF.

This chain connects TRBV25-1 to TRBJ2-1, with D maybe TRBD2 (6 bases). V gave up 5 bases and J gave up 8 bases, with 16 bases separating them. Germline assignment: CDR1 MGHDK and CDR2 SYGVNS. There are 14 residues in the CDR3. CDR3 region: CASSFLLAVDEQFF. CDR3 sequence (DNA): TGTGCCAGCAGTTTCCTACTAGCAGTCGATGAGCAGTTCTTC.

The chain employs TRBV28 and TRBJ1-2, with 7 bases fitting TRBD1. V shed 1 base and J 5 bases; nucleotides not matched to a gene: 13. The germline V gene encodes CDR1 MDHEN and CDR2 SYDVKM. CDR3 length: 17 amino acids. The CDR3 DNA is TGTGCCAGCAGTTTATCCGCCTTCACAGGGGAGCGGTATGGCTACACCTTC. Protein product: CASSLSAFTGERYGYTF.

V is TRBV5-3 and J is TRBJ2-6; D gene uncertain. TRBV5-3 belongs to the ORF category, with a function that is uncertain. The CDR3 contains 15 residues. V was clipped by 3 bases and J by 0 bases, with 7 bases between them. The CDR3 DNA is TGTGCCAGAAGCTCACAGCACTCTGGGGCCAACGTCCTGACTTTC. Its translation is CARSSQHSGANVLTF.

The chain couples TRBV9 to TRBJ2-1; TRBD2 aligns across 11 bases. This CDR3 is 16 amino acids long. The trim removed 3 bases at V and 4 bases at J, leaving 6 bases unmatched. Germline V gene data show CDR1 as SGDLS and CDR2 as YYNGEE. The CDR3 protein is CASSGSGTSGYNEQFF. CDR3 nucleotide sequence: TGTGCCAGCAGCGGGTCCGGGACTAGCGGATACAATGAGCAGTTCTTC.

The chain carries TRBV4-1 and TRBJ1-2, with unresolved D. The germline V gene has CDR1 MGHRA and CDR2 YSYEKL. CDR3 length: 17 residues. With 0 bases removed from V and 7 bases from J, the gap between germline ends came to 21 bases. The CDR3 reads CASSQEGSGSDLVGYTF. CDR3 DNA sequence: TGCGCCAGCAGCCAAGAGGGATCGGGGAGCGACTTGGTTGGCTACACCTTC.

The chain combines TRBV27 with TRBJ1-2, with D tentatively TRBD1 (5 bases). Per germline, CDR1 MNHEY and CDR2 SMNVEV (reference sequence). The CDR3 length is 16 residues. V was cut by 2 bases and J by 2 bases, with 15 bases left in between. This chain's CDR3 is CASSLKGSGLNYGYTF. The CDR3 DNA reads TGTGCCAGCAGTTTAAAGGGGTCCGGGCTAAACTATGGCTACACCTTC.

This clone has a handful of counts. The rearrangement links TRBV4-1 to TRBJ1-6; tentatively, D is TRBD1 (6 bases). Trimming removed 4 bases at V and 5 bases at J, with 12 bases between. The germline V gene encodes CDR1 MGHRA and CDR2 YSYEKL. CDR3 length: 15 residues. As DNA, the CDR3 is TGCGCCAGCAGCCCCAATACAGGGAATAATTCACCCCTCCACTTT. Translation: CASSPNTGNNSPLHF.

This rearrangement joins TRBV9 to TRBJ2-7; no clear D gene. Germline CDR1 SGDLS, CDR2 YYNGEE. CDR3 size: 14 residues. Trimming removed 4 bases at V and 3 bases at J, with 14 bases between. The CDR3, as DNA: TGTGCCAGCAGCCCTCTGGACGGTTTCTACGAGCAGTACTTC. It yields the protein CASSPLDGFYEQYF.

The J gene is TRBJ1-2, the V gene TRBV5-1; 9 bases are a match to TRBD1. V lost 2 bases to trimming and J lost 8 bases; unmatched junction nucleotides: 10. CDR1 is SGHRS, CDR2 YFSETQ, per germline. The CDR3 spans 15 residues. CDR3 coding DNA: TGCGCCAGCAGCTTAAAGACAGGGGGACCCGACGGCTACACCTTC. This gives the protein CASSLKTGGPDGYTF.